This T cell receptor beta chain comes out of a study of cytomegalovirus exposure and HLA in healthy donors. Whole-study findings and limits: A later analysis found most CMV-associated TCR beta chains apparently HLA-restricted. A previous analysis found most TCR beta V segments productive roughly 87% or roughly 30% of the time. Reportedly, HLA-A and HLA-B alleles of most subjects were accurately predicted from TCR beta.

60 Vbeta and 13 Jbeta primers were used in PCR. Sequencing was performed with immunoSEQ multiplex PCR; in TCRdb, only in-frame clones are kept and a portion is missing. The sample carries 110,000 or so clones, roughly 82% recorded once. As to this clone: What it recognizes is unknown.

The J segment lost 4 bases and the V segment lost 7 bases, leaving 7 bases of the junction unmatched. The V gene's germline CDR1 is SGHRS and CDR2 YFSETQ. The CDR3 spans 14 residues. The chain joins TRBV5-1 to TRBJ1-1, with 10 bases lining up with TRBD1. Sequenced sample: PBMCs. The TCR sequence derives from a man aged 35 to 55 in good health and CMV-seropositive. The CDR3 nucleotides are TGCGCCAGCGGGACAGGGGTCCCGGGCACTGAAGCTTTCTTT. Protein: CASGTGVPGTEAFF.